Following are 11 T cell receptor beta chains from one sample sequenced in a study of blood T cell repertoires in COVID-19. Only in-frame clones appear in the TCRdb table, and some are missing; sequencing was by immunoSEQ multiplex PCR. The sample shows roughly 250,000 clones, 79% of them seen only once. Sequenced input: peripheral blood. Receptors originate from a woman aged 40 to 50 with active or convalescent COVID-19.

The chain links TRBV6-5 to TRBJ1-2, with 7 bases that match TRBD1. The trim removed 2 bases at V and 2 bases at J, leaving 5 bases unmatched. The CDR3 has 15 amino acids. The germline V gene has CDR1 MNHEY and CDR2 SVGAGI. CDR3 sequence reads: CASSYGGGTNYGYTF. The DNA of the CDR3 is TGTGCCAGCAGTTACGGAGGGGGCACAAACTATGGCTACACCTTC.

This sequence joins TRBV5-1 and TRBJ2-3; D perhaps matches TRBD1 (6 bases). The CDR3 sequence is 15 residues long. Between the trimmed V and J ends, which lost 0 bases and 3 bases, there was a span of 11 bases. CDR1 and CDR2 (germline): SGHRS, YFSETQ. CDR3 nucleotide sequence: TGCGCCAGCAGCTTGGGTACAGGGCGAACAGATACGCAGTATTTT. Protein: CASSLGTGRTDTQYF.

The J gene is TRBJ1-5, the V gene TRBV27; no clear D gene. The germline V gene encodes CDR1 MNHEY and CDR2 SMNVEV (reference sequence). This CDR3 is built from 11 residues. V was pared by 4 bases and J by 6 bases, with 4 bases between. The CDR3 nucleotides read TGTGCCAGCAGTTGTAGTCAGCCCCAGCATTTT. Translation gives CASSCSQPQHF.

The chain combines TRBV27 with TRBJ2-3; 8 positions agree with TRBD2. Germline CDR1 and CDR2: MNHEY and SMNVEV (reference sequence). This CDR3 comprises 17 residues. V shed 6 bases, J shed 8 bases, and the junction held 19 bases outside the gene matches. The CDR3 region is CASSPAPSGGPRGTQYF. CDR3 in DNA: TGTGCCAGCAGCCCTGCCCCGAGCGGGGGCCCTCGGGGTACGCAGTATTTT.

The V call is TRBV19, the J call TRBJ1-2; possibly TRBD1 for D (6 bases). From germline, CDR1 is LNHDA and CDR2 SQIVND (reference sequence). This CDR3 spans 12 amino acids. With 7 bases removed from V and 8 bases from J, the gap between germline ends came to 14 bases. The chain's CDR3 is CASIGQSEGYTF. CDR3 nucleotides: TGTGCCAGTATCGGACAGTCGGAGGGCTACACCTTC.

This chain links TRBV6-6 with TRBJ2-5; possibly TRBD2 for D (5 bases). In germline, CDR1 is MNHNY, CDR2 SVGAGI (reference sequence). Trimming shortened V by 2 bases and J by 2 bases, and 6 bases separated the two germline ends. CDR3 length: 13 residues. CDR3 bases: TGTGCCAGCAGTTACCTAGCTCAAGAGACCCAGTACTTC. Protein product: CASSYLAQETQYF.

This chain uses TRBV7-2 with TRBJ2-4, with D tentatively TRBD1 (6 bases). Trimming took off 0 bases at V and 6 bases at J, with 9 bases between the two ends. Germline CDR1 is SGHTA and CDR2 is FQGNSA. This CDR3 contains 14 residues. This chain's CDR3 is CASSLAGAANIQYF. CDR3 DNA: TGTGCCAGCAGCTTAGCGGGGGCGGCAAACATTCAGTACTTC.

The sample holds a few counts of this clone. The chain couples TRBV9 to TRBJ1-6; 7 bases agree with TRBD1. Per the germline V gene, CDR1 is SGDLS and CDR2 is YYNGEE. This CDR3 has 14 amino acids. The V gene end was trimmed by 1 base and the J gene end by 5 bases; junction bases not matched to a gene: 0. This chain's CDR3 is CASSVTGDNSPLHF. The CDR3 nucleotides read TGTGCCAGCAGCGTAACAGGGGATAATTCACCCCTCCACTTT.

The rearrangement joins TRBV28 to TRBJ1-3; 8 nucleotides align to TRBD1. J was trimmed by 8 bases and V by 6 bases; bases with no gene match: 9. Looked up from germline, CDR1 is MDHEN and CDR2 is SYDVKM. The CDR3 totals 14 residues. CDR3 protein: CASRAAGGADTIYF. The CDR3 nucleotides read TGTGCCAGCAGGGCCGCAGGGGGCGCAGACACCATATATTTT. Variable domain in full (rest from reference TRBV28 and TRBJ1-3): DVKVTQSSRYLVKRTGEKVFLECVQDMDHENMFWYRQDPGLGLRLIYFSYDVKMKEKGDIPEGYSVSREKKERFSLILESASTNQTSMYLCASRAAGGADTIYFGEGSWLTVV.

V usage is TRBV3-1 (or the pseudogene TRBV3-2) and J usage is TRBJ1-3; D not certain. Germline-derived CDR1 and CDR2 are LGHDT and YNNKEL (reference sequence). This CDR3 spans 14 amino acids. The V end lost 7 bases, the J end lost 4 bases, and 14 bases lay between the germline ends. CDR3 in amino acids: CASTPGGEGNTIYF. DNA of the CDR3: TGTGCCAGCACCCCCGGCGGGGAGGGAAACACCATATATTTT.

This clone is a singleton in its sample. The chain combines TRBV3-1 (or the pseudogene TRBV3-2) with TRBJ2-2, with 7 bases identical to TRBD2. The CDR3 covers 15 residues. V shed 2 bases and J 5 bases; nucleotides not matched to a gene: 5. Germline CDR1 reads LGHDT; CDR2 reads YNNKEL (reference sequence). The CDR3 is CASSQPGLRTGELFF. For the CDR3, the DNA is TGTGCCAGCAGCCAACCGGGACTAAGGACCGGGGAGCTGTTTTTT.